This passage covers 29 T cell receptor beta chains from one sample sequenced in a study of blood T cell repertoires in COVID-19. Produced via immunoSEQ multiplex PCR; TCRdb's table is partial and in-frame only. The table shows about 170,000 clones, with 90% to 95% occurring only once. The sequenced material came from peripheral blood. The receptors come from a woman aged 50 to 60 with acute or convalescent COVID-19.

The V and J genes are TRBV6-5 and TRBJ1-1, with D uncertain. The V gene's germline CDR1 is MNHEY and CDR2 SVGAGI. Trimming cost V 6 bases and J 5 bases, with 7 bases left between them. This CDR3 is 11 amino acids long. The CDR3 nucleotides are TGTGCCAGCAGCGGGAAGACTGAAGCTTTCTTT. This sequence encodes CASSGKTEAFF.

The rearrangement joins TRBV9 to TRBJ1-6; possibly TRBD1 for D (6 bases). The V end was cut by 4 bases, the J end by 7 bases, with 15 bases between. The germline V gene encodes CDR1 SGDLS and CDR2 YYNGEE. CDR3 length: 15 amino acids. The CDR3 loop is CASSTTGTRNSPLHF. Here the CDR3 DNA reads TGTGCCAGCAGCACCACAGGGACGAGGAATTCACCCCTCCACTTT.

The gene calls are TRBV2 and TRBJ2-5; maybe TRBD2 (5 bases). Germline-derived CDR1 and CDR2 are SNHLY and FYNNEI. The CDR3 has 14 amino acids. V was pared by 4 bases and J by 0 bases, with 9 bases between. CDR3 sequence reads: CASSGAEHQETQYF. CDR3 DNA: TGTGCCAGCAGTGGAGCGGAGCACCAAGAGACCCAGTACTTC.

The chain uses TRBV19 and TRBJ1-1; TRBD1 matches 7 bases. J lost 4 bases, V lost 3 bases, and 8 bases had no gene match. This CDR3 spans 15 amino acids. CDR1 LNHDA and CDR2 SQIVND come from the germline V gene (reference sequence). Written as DNA, the CDR3 is TGTGCCAGTAGTATCGGCAGGGGGGCTACCACTGAAGCTTTCTTT. This codes for CASSIGRGATTEAFF. The whole variable domain, filled in from reference TRBV19 and TRBJ1-1, reads DGGITQSPKYLFRKEGQNVTLSCEQNLNHDAMYWYRQDPGQGLRLIYYSQIVNDFQKGDIAEGYSVSREKKESFPLTVTSAQKNPTAFYLCASSIGRGATTEAFFGQGTRLTVV.

The chain carries TRBV5-1 and TRBJ1-1, with 10 bases aligning to TRBD1. The CDR3 runs to 16 residues. The germline CDR1 and CDR2 sequences are SGHRS and YFSETQ. V lost 3 bases, J lost 5 bases, and 10 bases stayed unmatched. The CDR3 DNA follows: TGCGCCAGCAGCTCCACACCCCGGACAGGGGGGACTGAAGCTTTCTTT. Amino acids: CASSSTPRTGGTEAFF.

This rearrangement joins TRBV7-2 to TRBJ1-6; 9 bases are a match to TRBD1. Per germline, CDR1 SGHTA and CDR2 FQGNSA. The CDR3 contains 16 residues. Trimming removed 5 bases from V and 9 bases from J; junction bases left unmatched: 11. The CDR3 bases are TGTGCCAGCAGCCCAGGGGGGGACAGGGTTTGTTCACCCCTCCACTTT. This translates into CASSPGGDRVCSPLHF.

The V call is TRBV5-8, the J call TRBJ2-7, with D hard to call. The CDR3 length is 16 residues. Trimming stripped 0 bases from V and 5 bases from J, with 18 bases between. Germline-derived CDR1 and CDR2 are SGHTS and YDEGEE. Here the CDR3 reads CASSLGLLQTPHEQYF. The CDR3 DNA follows: TGTGCCAGCAGCTTGGGACTGCTGCAGACCCCTCACGAGCAGTACTTC.

This chain links TRBV6-1 with TRBJ2-3; 7 bases map to TRBD1. V shed 4 bases, J shed 3 bases, and the junction held 10 bases outside the gene matches. This CDR3 region has 16 residues. Germline V CDR1 and CDR2: MNHNS, SASEGT. The CDR3 loop is CASSVQQGSQTDTQYF. The CDR3 DNA reads TGTGCCAGCAGTGTGCAACAGGGGAGTCAGACAGATACGCAGTATTTT.

The chain employs TRBV4-1 and TRBJ1-1; 7 nucleotides match TRBD1. In germline, CDR1 is MGHRA, CDR2 YSYEKL. Trimming at V came to 1 base and at J to 5 bases, leaving 7 bases not matched to a gene. This CDR3 spans 15 amino acids. CDR3 sequence reads: CASSQGPEGATEAFF. The CDR3 nucleotides are TGCGCCAGCAGCCAAGGACCCGAGGGGGCGACTGAAGCTTTCTTT.

This chain's CDR3 is CSAGGRGNTIYF. DNA for the CDR3: TGCAGCGCCGGCGGGAGGGGAAACACCATATATTTT. The chain combines TRBV29-1 with TRBJ1-3; D uncertain. Trimming took off 7 bases at V and 4 bases at J, with 11 bases between the two ends. CDR3 length: 12 amino acids. The germline gives CDR1 SQVTM, CDR2 ANQGSEA.

This clone is a singleton in its sample. The chain joins TRBV6-6 to TRBJ1-4, with TRBD1 as a possible D gene (6 bases). This CDR3 comprises 16 residues. Trimming cost V 5 bases and J 3 bases, with 16 bases left between them. In germline, CDR1 is MNHNY, CDR2 SVGAGI (reference sequence). Here the CDR3 reads CASSRTGSWANEKLFF. The CDR3 DNA reads as TGTGCCAGCAGTCGAACAGGGTCGTGGGCTAATGAAAAACTGTTTTTT.

The V and J genes are TRBV7-2 and TRBJ2-7; TRBD1 might be the D (5 bases). CDR3 size: 15 residues. Germline values: CDR1 SGHTA, CDR2 FQGNSA. The V end lost 2 bases, the J end lost 0 bases, and 11 bases lay between the germline ends. The CDR3 loop reads CASSLNWQGSYEQYF. DNA for the CDR3: TGTGCCAGCAGCTTAAATTGGCAGGGCTCCTACGAGCAGTACTTC.

The chain recombines TRBV6-1 with TRBJ1-5; D might be TRBD1 (6 bases). V gave up 0 bases and J gave up 7 bases, with 13 bases separating them. This CDR3 has 15 residues. Germline CDR1 reads MNHNS; CDR2 reads SASEGT. The CDR3 loop reads CASSEALQGTQPQHF. The CDR3 region has the DNA TGTGCCAGCAGTGAAGCGCTTCAGGGGACCCAGCCCCAGCATTTT.

The V gene is TRBV6-6, the J gene TRBJ1-6; the D gene is possibly TRBD1 (6 bases). This CDR3 contains 16 residues. With 5 bases removed from V and 5 bases from J, the gap between germline ends came to 16 bases. Germline V gene sequence: CDR1 MNHNY, CDR2 SVGAGI (reference sequence). CDR3 region: CASSNRDKINNSPLHF. The CDR3 DNA reads TGTGCCAGCAGTAACCGGGACAAAATAAATAATTCACCCCTCCACTTT.

This clone has a handful of counts. The chain has TRBV28 and TRBJ2-7, with 10 bases fitting TRBD2. Germline V CDR1 and CDR2: MDHEN, SYDVKM. The V and J ends lost 4 bases and 2 bases, in that order; junction bases with no gene match: 8. This CDR3 contains 16 residues. The CDR3 DNA reads as TGTGCCAGCAGTTCCACTGCCGGGACTAGCGCCTACGAGCAGTACTTC. It yields the protein CASSSTAGTSAYEQYF. The entire variable domain, with the rest obtained from reference TRBV28 and TRBJ2-7, is as follows: DVKVTQSSRYLVKRTGEKVFLECVQDMDHENMFWYRQDPGLGLRLIYFSYDVKMKEKGDIPEGYSVSREKKERFSLILESASTNQTSMYLCASSSTAGTSAYEQYFGPGTRLTVT.

The chain employs TRBV30 and TRBJ1-2; 9 bases map to TRBD1. Trimming removed 2 bases from V and 2 bases from J; junction bases left unmatched: 6. This CDR3 contains 15 residues. CDR1 is GTSNPN, CDR2 SVGIG, per germline (reference sequence). The CDR3 here is CAWSPPGTGNYGYTF. In nucleotides, the CDR3 is TGTGCCTGGAGTCCTCCTGGGACAGGGAACTATGGCTACACCTTC.

The chain links TRBV15 to TRBJ2-1, with TRBD1 matching 9 bases. CDR1 is LNHNV, CDR2 YYDKDF, per germline (reference sequence). After removal of 0 bases from V and 9 bases from J, the junction contained 3 bases not matched to a gene. CDR3 length: 14 amino acids. Here the CDR3 DNA reads TGTGCCACCAGCAGAGAACAGGGGGCTGGTGAGCAGTTCTTC. This gives the protein CATSREQGAGEQFF. The complete variable domain, with remaining parts taken from reference TRBV15 and TRBJ2-1, reads DAMVIQNPRYQVTQFGKPVTLSCSQTLNHNVMYWYQQKSSQAPKLLFHYYDKDFNNEADTPDNFQSRRPNTSFCFLDIRSPGLGDTAMYLCATSREQGAGEQFFGPGTRLTVL.

The chain employs TRBV5-6 and TRBJ2-2; 10 bases align to TRBD2. CDR1 is SGHDT, CDR2 YYEEEE, per germline. The CDR3 extends over 16 amino acids. The J segment lost 7 bases and the V segment lost 3 bases, leaving 9 bases of the junction unmatched. CDR3 sequence (DNA): TGTGCCAGCAGCTCTAGCGGGGGCCTCCGTGGCGGGGAGCTGTTTTTT. As protein: CASSSSGGLRGGELFF.

The rearrangement uses TRBV9 and TRBJ1-3; D is unresolved. The length of the CDR3 is 15 residues. The V end lost 0 bases, the J end lost 0 bases, and 7 bases lay between the germline ends. The germline V gene encodes CDR1 SGDLS and CDR2 YYNGEE. CDR3 residues: CASSVAGNSGNTIYF. The CDR3 nucleotides read TGTGCCAGCAGCGTAGCGGGGAACTCTGGAAACACCATATATTTT.

The V gene is TRBV24-1, the J gene TRBJ1-4; possible D gene TRBD1, 6 bases. Trimming left V 6 bases short and J 7 bases short, with 14 bases between. The CDR3 contains 14 residues. CDR1 KGHDR and CDR2 SFDVKD come from the germline V gene. CDR3 amino acids: CATSPGGGSEKLFF. The CDR3 DNA reads TGTGCCACCAGTCCAGGTGGGGGCAGTGAAAAACTGTTTTTT.

This clone occurred once. The chain employs TRBV6-5 and TRBJ2-1; the D gene is possibly TRBD2 (5 bases). CDR3 size: 14 residues. Trimming took off 6 bases at V and 10 bases at J, with 19 bases between the two ends. From germline, CDR1 is MNHEY and CDR2 SVGAGI. The CDR3 protein is CASRIHSSTGEQFF. CDR3 nucleotide sequence: TGTGCCAGCAGAATTCATTCCTCCACGGGGGAGCAGTTCTTC.

V is TRBV7-3 and J is TRBJ1-2; D remains ambiguous. The length of the CDR3 is 15 residues. Trimming removed 2 bases from V and 5 bases from J, with 15 bases in between. The germline CDR1 and CDR2 sequences are SGHTA and FQGTGA. CDR3 in DNA: TGTGCCAGCAGCTTAGCCGACGGAGGGCGGTATGGCTACACCTTC. Translating it yields CASSLADGGRYGYTF. The variable domain in full, completed from reference TRBV7-3 and TRBJ1-2, reads GAGVSQTPSNKVTEKGKYVELRCDPISGHTALYWYRQSLGQGPEFLIYFQGTGAADDSGLPNDRFFAVRPEGSVSTLKIQRTERGDSAVYLCASSLADGGRYGYTFGSGTRLTVV.

CDR3 loop: CASSYRLAGGLGNEQFF. The CDR3 nucleotides read TGTGCCAGCAGCTATCGACTAGCGGGGGGGCTAGGCAATGAGCAGTTCTTC. The V call is TRBV7-9, the J call TRBJ2-1, with 14 nucleotides matching TRBD2. Germline-derived CDR1 and CDR2 are SEHNR and FQNEAQ (reference sequence). With 4 bases clipped from V and 6 bases from J, the junction kept 8 bases outside the gene matches. The CDR3 consists of 17 residues.

The J gene is TRBJ2-3, the V gene TRBV9; TRBD2 matches 7 bases. The CDR3 loop spans 16 amino acids. Germline trimming cut 1 base from V and 2 bases from J; bases unmatched to any gene: 7. The germline V gene has CDR1 SGDLS and CDR2 YYNGEE. Here the CDR3 reads CASSVSGGPITDTQYF. Here the CDR3 DNA reads TGTGCCAGCAGCGTATCGGGGGGTCCTATCACAGATACGCAGTATTTT.

V and J are TRBV9 and TRBJ2-2; TRBD1 is a possible D gene (7 bases). The germline gives CDR1 SGDLS, CDR2 YYNGEE. The CDR3 length is 14 residues. V shed 7 bases and J shed 5 bases, with 15 bases lying between them. Written as DNA, the CDR3 is TGTGCCAGCGCTTCAGGGGGGAAGACCGGGGAGCTGTTTTTT. This codes for CASASGGKTGELFF.

This clone was counted between two and nine times. The chain is built from TRBV19 and TRBJ2-7; D unclear. The CDR3 consists of 13 residues. Germline-derived CDR1 and CDR2 are LNHDA and SQIVND (reference sequence). Trimming pared 2 bases from V and 6 bases from J, leaving 11 bases between. CDR3 bases: TGTGCCAGTAGTATAAGCAGGTATGGCGAGCAGTACTTC. Translation gives CASSISRYGEQYF.

This clone came up once. This chain connects TRBV11-2 to TRBJ2-7, with TRBD1 matching over 7 bases. The junction had 4 bases not matched to a gene; V was cut back by 5 bases and J by 3 bases. CDR1 is SGHAT, CDR2 FQNNGV, per germline. This CDR3 contains 13 residues. The CDR3 reads CASSTDRNYEQYF. The CDR3 region has the DNA TGTGCCAGCAGCACGGACAGGAACTACGAGCAGTACTTC.

The chain recombines TRBV4-3 with TRBJ1-6; no clear D gene. The germline gives CDR1 LGHNA, CDR2 YSLEER. V lost 0 bases and J 7 bases, leaving 7 bases between the germline ends. The CDR3 covers 14 residues. CDR3 region: CASSQDRANSPLHF. Written as DNA, the CDR3 is TGCGCCAGCAGCCAAGATCGAGCAAATTCACCCCTCCACTTT.

This chain connects TRBV4-2 to TRBJ1-1, with unresolved D. Trimming stripped 4 bases from V and 3 bases from J, with 12 bases between. The CDR3 loop spans 14 amino acids. CDR1 LGHNA and CDR2 YNFKEQ come from the germline V gene. The CDR3 spells CASSRGRVDTEAFF. In nucleotides, the CDR3 is TGTGCCAGCAGCCGAGGGCGCGTGGACACTGAAGCTTTCTTT.